This T cell receptor (beta chain) was found in a study of cytomegalovirus exposure and HLA in healthy donors. Study results and caveats: There were a few CMV-associated chains whose specificity for CMV antigens was confirmed in vitro.

With 60 Vbeta and 13 Jbeta primers, the PCR was carried out. Measured with immunoSEQ multiplex PCR; TCRdb has only the in-frame clones, and not every one. The sample yields 150,000 to 200,000 clones, roughly three quarters seen once. From germline, CDR1 is SGHVS and CDR2 FQNEAQ. V dropped 5 bases and J dropped 5; count of bases not matched to a gene: 8. The CDR3 has 15 amino acids. About this clone: Its antigen is unknown.

The chain has TRBV7-8 and TRBJ2-5; TRBD1 agrees at 10 bases. Sequenced: PBMCs. This TCR was recovered from a woman aged 40 to 50 in good health and CMV-seronegative. The chain's CDR3 is CASSHWTGGRETQYF. The CDR3 bases are TGTGCCAGCAGCCATTGGACAGGGGGTAGGGAGACCCAGTACTTC.